These 31 T cell receptor beta chains share one sample of origin, sequenced in a study of post-analysis software for immune sequencing data. Study findings and constraints: Included in a set of several TRBV segments more frequent in patients than controls were TRBV5-6, TRBV5-1 and TRBV20-1.

Antigen specificity for these receptors is unknown. Prepared TCR beta cDNA libraries contained unique molecular identifiers. TCRdb called the PCR reads again in MiXCR, with one record for every CDR3 protein. The data hold 820,000 or so distinct CDR3 sequences, with about 50% observed a single time. The sample was blood. The receptors originated from a girl aged 5-17 years with multiple sclerosis.

The chain links TRBV25-1 to TRBJ2-7, with D uncertain. This CDR3 comprises 13 residues. Germline lookup yields CDR1 MGHDK and CDR2 SYGVNS. V dropped 5 bases and J dropped 2 bases, with 10 bases sitting between them. CDR3 in amino acids: CASSPLNTYEQYF. CDR3 bases: TGTGCCAGCAGTCCCCTAAACACCTACGAGCAGTACTTC.

The chain combines TRBV6-5 with TRBJ2-5; D ambiguous. The length of the CDR3 is 16 residues. V lost 5 bases to trimming and J lost 3 bases, with 19 bases between them. In germline, CDR1 is MNHEY, CDR2 SVGAGI. In DNA, the CDR3 is TGTGCCAGCAGTCACGCGACGGGTGGACCAAAAGAGACCCAGTACTTC. It yields the protein CASSHATGGPKETQYF.

V usage is TRBV12-3 or TRBV12-4 and J usage is TRBJ2-7; a possible D gene is TRBD2 (5 bases). The CDR3 consists of 15 residues. V was cut by 4 bases and J by 9 bases, with 22 bases left in between. For the CDR3, the DNA is TGTGCCAGCAGTTCGTCGACTAACCCCAAGGGCGGGCAGTACTTC. Protein: CASSSSTNPKGGQYF.

V is TRBV7-8 and J is TRBJ2-1; weak D call: TRBD1 (5 bases). The J call may be in error: the DNA end matches TRBJ2-7 better. Looked up from germline, CDR1 is SGHVS and CDR2 is FQNEAQ. The CDR3 runs to 14 residues. The CDR3 DNA reads as TGTGCCAGCAGCTTACACAGGTCCTACAATGAGCAGTACTTC. Residues: CASSLHRSYNEQYF.

The chain has TRBV12-3 or TRBV12-4 and TRBJ2-3; D call uncertain. This CDR3 region has 16 residues. The V gene lost 5 bases and the J gene lost 3 bases, with 18 bases spanning the gap. The CDR3 protein is CASSPLTPLGTDTQYF. CDR3 DNA sequence: TGTGCCAGCAGTCCACTAACCCCCTTGGGGACAGATACGCAGTATTTT.

This clonotype showed up just a few times. The chain joins TRBV3-1 to TRBJ2-3; D is undetermined. Germline V gene sequence: CDR1 LGHDT, CDR2 YNNKEL (reference sequence). V lost 4 bases, J lost 3 bases, and 11 bases lay in between. The CDR3 runs 14 residues. In DNA, the CDR3 is TGTGCCAGCAGCCCCCGGACGGATACAGATACGCAGTATTTT. It encodes CASSPRTDTDTQYF.

The genes are TRBV15 and TRBJ2-3; 7 bases map to TRBD2. The trim removed 7 bases at V and 1 base at J, leaving 11 bases unmatched. Looked up from germline, CDR1 is LNHNV and CDR2 is YYDKDF (reference sequence). This CDR3 is built from 16 residues. The DNA of the CDR3 is TGTGCCACCACCCGAAGGCGGGGGAGGGGCACAGATACGCAGTATTTT. Translated: CATTRRRGRGTDTQYF.

The chain has TRBV7-9 and TRBJ2-7, with D unclear. Per the germline V gene, CDR1 is SEHNR and CDR2 is FQNEAQ (reference sequence). V was shortened by 1 base and J by 0 bases, with 10 bases between the two germline ends. The CDR3 totals 15 residues. The CDR3 reads CASSLGSPSSYEQYF. In DNA, the CDR3 is TGTGCCAGCAGCTTAGGAAGCCCAAGCTCCTACGAGCAGTACTTC.

V usage is TRBV6-5 and J usage is TRBJ2-3; TRBD2 aligns across 7 bases. J lost 6 bases, V lost 2 bases, and 11 bases had no gene match. This CDR3 has 16 residues. The germline gives CDR1 MNHEY, CDR2 SVGAGI. The CDR3: CASSYMASGLGDTQYF. DNA for the CDR3: TGTGCCAGCAGTTACATGGCTAGCGGATTGGGGGATACGCAGTATTTT.

The chain recombines TRBV18 with TRBJ2-7, with 9 bases fitting TRBD1. The end of the DNA fits TRBJ2-1 better, so the J call may be wrong. CDR1 is KGHSH, CDR2 LQKENI, per germline. This CDR3 has 13 amino acids. DNA of the CDR3: TGTGCCAGCCACCAACAGGGGGCAAATGAGCAGTTCTTC. Encoded protein: CASHQQGANEQFF.

The chain couples TRBV15 to TRBJ1-2; D not certain. The germline CDR1 and CDR2 sequences are LNHNV and YYDKDF (reference sequence). The CDR3 has 15 amino acids. V shed 0 bases and J shed 3 bases, with 11 bases lying between them. The CDR3 nucleotides are TGTGCCACCAGCAGAGATATCCGGGCCCACTATGGCTACACCTTC. Its translation: CATSRDIRAHYGYTF. Looking up the rest from reference TRBV15 and TRBJ1-2 gives the full variable domain: DAMVIQNPRYQVTQFGKPVTLSCSQTLNHNVMYWYQQKSSQAPKLLFHYYDKDFNNEADTPDNFQSRRPNTSFCFLDIRSPGLGDTAMYLCATSRDIRAHYGYTFGSGTRLTVV.

This chain connects TRBV12-3 or TRBV12-4 to TRBJ1-1, with 7 bases fitting TRBD1. The CDR3 contains 19 residues. The V gene end was trimmed by 6 bases and the J gene end by 6 bases; junction bases not matched to a gene: 25. In DNA form, the CDR3 reads TGTGCCAGCAGGCGCGACCATCTTCGACAGGGAGGGATCAAGGCTGAAGCTTTCTTT. This sequence encodes CASRRDHLRQGGIKAEAFF.

In this sample, this clonotype turned up a few times. This sequence joins TRBV4-1 and TRBJ2-5; D perhaps matches TRBD2 (5 bases). The CDR3 is 14 residues long. Deletions cut 0 bases from V and 5 bases from J, with 10 bases between. Germline CDR1 MGHRA, CDR2 YSYEKL. The CDR3 DNA reads as TGCGCCAGCAGCCAAGATCGGGGTGATGAGACCCAGTACTTC. As protein: CASSQDRGDETQYF.

The genes are TRBV29-1 and TRBJ1-1, with 8 positions matching TRBD1. This CDR3 has 12 amino acids. The germline V gene encodes CDR1 SQVTM and CDR2 ANQGSEA. J lost 11 bases, V lost 7 bases, and 12 bases had no gene match. As DNA, the CDR3 is TGCAGCGCCGGGGGACAGGCAGGTGAGGCTTTCTTT. This gives the protein CSAGGQAGEAFF.

This sequence joins TRBV27 and TRBJ2-1; 8 bases fit TRBD2. In germline, CDR1 is MNHEY, CDR2 SMNVEV (reference sequence). Trimming removed 2 bases from V and 7 bases from J; junction bases left unmatched: 4. The CDR3 extends over 14 amino acids. This chain's CDR3 is CASSLGTRSNEQFF. CDR3 DNA sequence: TGTGCCAGCAGTTTAGGGACTAGATCTAATGAGCAGTTCTTC.

The J gene is TRBJ2-7, the V gene TRBV12-3 or TRBV12-4; possible D gene TRBD1, 6 bases. The V and J ends lost 4 bases and 3 bases respectively, with 7 bases between them. This CDR3 has 12 amino acids. This CDR3 is CASSWTDYEQYF. CDR3 nucleotide sequence: TGTGCCAGCAGTTGGACAGACTACGAGCAGTACTTC.

This clonotype turned up a few times. The chain recombines TRBV18 with TRBJ1-4, with D unresolved. Germline CDR1 reads KGHSH; CDR2 reads LQKENI. The CDR3 is 15 amino acids. Trimming shortened V by 4 bases and J by 6 bases, and 15 bases separated the two germline ends. The DNA for the CDR3 is TGTGCCAGCTCACTCCGACATCGAAGTTATGAAAAACTGTTTTTT. It translates to CASSLRHRSYEKLFF.

The table lists this clonotype with a few counts. The chain recombines TRBV7-2 with TRBJ2-6, with D perhaps TRBD1 (5 bases). Trimming left V 3 bases short and J 1 base short, with 19 bases between. The CDR3 is made up of 19 amino acids. Germline CDR1 reads SGHTA; CDR2 reads FQGNSA. CDR3 coding DNA: TGTGCCAGCAGCTTCGTAAGTCCAGGGCCACATTCTGGGGCCAACGTCCTGACTTTC. This gives the protein CASSFVSPGPHSGANVLTF.

The chain couples TRBV25-1 to TRBJ2-5; 12 bases agree with TRBD2. Germline assignment: CDR1 MGHDK and CDR2 SYGVNS. After removal of 0 bases from V and 5 bases from J, the junction contained 13 bases not matched to a gene. This CDR3 region has 19 residues. The CDR3 DNA is TGTGCCAGCAGTGAATATGGTTCTAGCGGGAGGGCCCGCTGTGAGACCCAGTACTTC. Encoded protein: CASSEYGSSGRARCETQYF.

This clonotype was counted a few times. The chain joins TRBV5-5 to TRBJ2-3; 9 nucleotides agree with TRBD2. CDR3 length equals 16 residues. Germline trimming cut 6 bases from V and 6 bases from J; bases unmatched to any gene: 14. Germline V CDR1 and CDR2: SGHKS, YYEKEE (reference sequence). CDR3 nucleotides: TGTGCCAGCACCTCCCCCATGGCCGCGGGAGGGGATACGCAGTATTTT. Protein sequence: CASTSPMAAGGDTQYF. The full variable domain, completed using reference TRBV5-5 and TRBJ2-3, is DAGVTQSPTHLIKTRGQQVTLRCSPISGHKSVSWYQQVLGQGPQFIFQYYEKEERGRGNFPDRFSARQFPNYSSELNVNALLLGDSALYLCASTSPMAAGGDTQYFGPGTRLTVL.

This clonotype was counted between two and nine times. This chain joins TRBV20-1 and TRBJ2-7; D might be TRBD1 or TRBD2, each matching 6 bases. Trimming took off 6 bases at V and 10 bases at J, with 19 bases between the two ends. The CDR3 loop spans 12 amino acids. Per the germline V gene, CDR1 is DFQATT and CDR2 is SNEGSKA (reference sequence). The CDR3 DNA is TGCAGTGCATGGGACACGGGGAGGTCCCAGTACTTC. Its translation: CSAWDTGRSQYF.

The chain combines TRBV12-3 or TRBV12-4 with TRBJ2-5, with D unclear. Trimming shortened V by 0 bases and J by 1 base, and 6 bases separated the two germline ends. The CDR3 spans 14 residues. The CDR3 coding sequence is TGTGCCAGCAGTTTAGCTACTACCCAAGAGACCCAGTACTTC. Its protein is CASSLATTQETQYF.

The chain uses TRBV7-8 and TRBJ2-7; weak D call: TRBD1 (5 bases). This CDR3 has 12 residues. From germline, CDR1 is SGHVS and CDR2 FQNEAQ. The ends were cut back, 2 bases at V and 11 bases at J, with 13 bases in the middle. In nucleotides, the CDR3 is TGTGCCAGCAGCTTAAAAAGGGGTTTTGAGTACTTC. It yields the protein CASSLKRGFEYF.

The chain is built from TRBV20-1 and TRBJ2-3; 9 bases are shared with TRBD2. Germline V CDR1 and CDR2: DFQATT, SNEGSKA (reference sequence). V was pared by 0 bases and J by 0 bases, with 7 bases of the junction left unmatched. The CDR3 runs to 17 residues. The CDR3 is CSARDASGGPSTDTQYF. The CDR3 DNA is TGCAGTGCTAGAGATGCCAGCGGGGGGCCCAGCACAGATACGCAGTATTTT.

The chain uses TRBV6-5 and TRBJ2-1; D gene unclear. Trimming removed 2 bases from V and 2 bases from J, with 13 bases in between. Germline assignment: CDR1 MNHEY and CDR2 SVGAGI. This CDR3 is 16 amino acids long. CDR3 sequence reads: CASSYQPSLAYNEQFF. CDR3 coding DNA: TGTGCCAGCAGTTACCAGCCCTCACTTGCCTACAATGAGCAGTTCTTC.

This chain joins TRBV29-1 and TRBJ2-3; unclear D gene. Trimming removed 8 bases at V and 2 bases at J, with 26 bases between. This CDR3 is built from 17 residues. From germline, CDR1 is SQVTM and CDR2 ANQGSEA. The DNA of the CDR3 is TGCAGCACCCAGACCCCTTTTCCCACCTTCGCCACAGATACGCAGTATTTT. This encodes CSTQTPFPTFATDTQYF.

This chain connects TRBV7-2 to TRBJ2-1; 7 positions agree with TRBD1. CDR3 length: 15 residues. The junction had 10 bases not matched to a gene; V was cut back by 5 bases and J by 6 bases. Germline assignment: CDR1 SGHTA and CDR2 FQGNSA. CDR3 sequence reads: CASSADRAVPNEQFF. CDR3 nucleotides: TGTGCCAGCAGCGCCGACAGGGCGGTCCCCAATGAGCAGTTCTTC.

This clonotype was counted only a few times. V and J are TRBV2 and TRBJ2-7; D uncertain. The CDR3 consists of 12 residues. V shed 4 bases and J shed 2 bases, with 6 bases lying between them. Looked up from germline, CDR1 is SNHLY and CDR2 is FYNNEI. CDR3 residues: CASSVGTYEQYF. The CDR3 coding sequence is TGTGCCAGCAGTGTGGGGACCTACGAGCAGTACTTC.

This clonotype was counted a few times. The gene calls are TRBV12-3 or TRBV12-4 and TRBJ2-3; D unresolved. V was shortened by 6 bases and J by 5 bases, with 12 bases between the two germline ends. The CDR3 sequence is 13 residues long. CDR3 residues: CASRSASGDTQYF. CDR3 bases: TGTGCCAGCAGATCCGCGTCAGGAGATACGCAGTATTTT.

The chain carries TRBV5-1 and TRBJ2-6; no reliable D call. This CDR3 contains 15 residues. Between the trimmed V and J ends, which lost 4 bases and 1 base, there was a span of 9 bases. The germline V gene has CDR1 SGHRS and CDR2 YFSETQ. CDR3 nucleotides: TGCGCCAGCAGCCCCCAGGCTTCTGGGGCCAACGTCCTGACTTTC. Translating gives CASSPQASGANVLTF.

This rearrangement joins TRBV7-9 to TRBJ2-7; D not certain. Looked up from germline, CDR1 is SEHNR and CDR2 is FQNEAQ (reference sequence). The CDR3 spans 16 residues. Trimming cost V 2 bases and J 5 bases, with 19 bases left between them. The CDR3 is CASSLNIGKLWDEQYF. The CDR3 region has the DNA TGTGCCAGCAGCTTAAACATAGGGAAGCTGTGGGACGAGCAGTACTTC.